Below, 30 T cell receptor beta chains from the same sample are listed, as sequenced in a study of blood T cell repertoires in COVID-19. Sequenced by immunoSEQ multiplex PCR; TCRdb stores in-frame clones only, minus some. Of 200,000 to 250,000 clones in the sample, roughly 82% are singletons; the top ten hold roughly 4.7%. The sample consisted of peripheral blood. The receptors derive from a woman aged 70-85 years with acute or convalescent COVID-19.

This chain joins TRBV25-1 and TRBJ1-1; D is ambiguous. This CDR3 is built from 13 residues. Per the germline V gene, CDR1 is MGHDK and CDR2 is SYGVNS. Trimming cost V 3 bases and J 1 base, with 6 bases left between them. The DNA of the CDR3 is TGTGCCAGCAGTGATAGAGGGAACACTGAAGCTTTCTTT. It encodes CASSDRGNTEAFF.

The chain links TRBV10-3 to TRBJ1-1; tentative D call: TRBD1 (5 bases). Trimming removed 2 bases at V and 0 bases at J, with 19 bases between. This CDR3 spans 18 amino acids. Per germline, CDR1 ENHRY and CDR2 SYGVKD. The CDR3 DNA follows: TGTGCCATCAGTGAGGGGGGGACGGAGGGAGGTATGAACACTGAAGCTTTCTTT. The encoded protein is CAISEGGTEGGMNTEAFF.

The chain has TRBV30 and TRBJ1-1; D perhaps matches TRBD1 (5 bases). V lost 0 bases and J 10 bases, leaving 12 bases between the germline ends. The CDR3 covers 12 residues. CDR1 is GTSNPN and CDR2 is SVGIG in the germline V gene (reference sequence). The CDR3 nucleotides are TGTGCCTGGAGTGTACGGTCCGGGGGAGCTTTCTTT. Amino acids: CAWSVRSGGAFF. Based on the CDR3 plus reference TRBV30 and TRBJ1-1, the full variable domain is SQTIHQWPATLVQPVGSPLSLECTVEGTSNPNLYWYRQAAGRGLQLLFYSVGIGQISSEVPQNLSASRPQDRQFILSSKKLLLSDSGFYLCAWSVRSGGAFFGQGTRLTVV.

The rearrangement uses TRBV5-1 and TRBJ1-1; D ambiguous. With 0 bases removed from V and 1 base from J, the gap between germline ends came to 10 bases. Germline V gives CDR1 SGHRS, CDR2 YFSETQ. The CDR3 contains 15 residues. The CDR3 DNA reads TGCGCCAGCAGCTTGGGGGCCATACAGAACACTGAAGCTTTCTTT. It translates to CASSLGAIQNTEAFF.

A few counts support this clone. This chain uses TRBV28 with TRBJ2-3; 11 bases match TRBD2. Germline trimming cut 5 bases from V and 4 bases from J; bases unmatched to any gene: 11. Germline CDR1 and CDR2: MDHEN and SYDVKM. The CDR3 consists of 17 residues. The chain's CDR3 is CASSLRLIAGGPDTQYF. The CDR3 DNA sequence: TGTGCCAGCAGTCTCCGACTTATAGCGGGGGGGCCAGATACGCAGTATTTT.

The chain couples TRBV5-1 to TRBJ2-1; a weak D match, TRBD1 (6 bases). V was clipped by 0 bases and J by 4 bases, with 8 bases between them. This CDR3 has 14 residues. Germline V gives CDR1 SGHRS, CDR2 YFSETQ. The CDR3 DNA reads as TGCGCCAGCAGCTTGGGCCAGGGGTACAATGAGCAGTTCTTC. This sequence encodes CASSLGQGYNEQFF.

This rearrangement joins TRBV12-3 or TRBV12-4 to TRBJ2-5; possible D gene TRBD1, 7 bases. CDR3 length equals 13 residues. V dropped 8 bases and J dropped 1 base, with 11 bases sitting between them. CDR3 residues: CASAGQSQETQYF. The CDR3 DNA reads as TGTGCCAGCGCGGGACAGAGCCAAGAGACCCAGTACTTC.

In its sample, this clone was seen once. The chain carries TRBV20-1 and TRBJ2-3; 12 positions agree with TRBD2. Looked up from germline, CDR1 is DFQATT and CDR2 is SNEGSKA (reference sequence). This CDR3 is 15 amino acids long. V lost 3 bases, J lost 6 bases, and 7 bases stayed unmatched. CDR3 in DNA: TGCAGTGCTAGTGGGCTAGCGGGGGGGCTCGATACGCAGTATTTT. Translating gives CSASGLAGGLDTQYF.

The chain combines TRBV27 with TRBJ2-5; TRBD2 matches 10 bases. Germline V gene sequence: CDR1 MNHEY, CDR2 SMNVEV (reference sequence). CDR3 length: 19 residues. V shed 3 bases and J 5 bases; nucleotides not matched to a gene: 18. CDR3 residues: CASSFIPPGLAMNGETQYF. The CDR3 region has the DNA TGTGCCAGCAGTTTCATCCCCCCGGGACTAGCGATGAATGGGGAGACCCAGTACTTC.

The chain employs TRBV5-4 and TRBJ1-1; 8 bases are shared with TRBD1. This CDR3 has 16 residues. In germline, CDR1 is SGHNT, CDR2 YYREEE (reference sequence). With 4 bases clipped from V and 8 bases from J, the junction kept 16 bases outside the gene matches. CDR3 residues: CASSAGTGYLITEAFF. CDR3 bases: TGTGCCAGCAGCGCGGGGACAGGCTACCTTATAACGGAAGCTTTCTTT.

This clone was found a few times. The genes are TRBV7-2 and TRBJ1-2; TRBD1 matches at 11 bases. In germline, CDR1 is SGHTA, CDR2 FQGNSA. V lost 0 bases, J lost 2 bases, and 5 bases stayed unmatched. The CDR3 covers 17 residues. The CDR3 nucleotides are TGTGCCAGCAGCTTAGCGGGACAGGGGGTAGGAAACTATGGCTACACCTTC. Translated, it gives CASSLAGQGVGNYGYTF.

This clone appeared once. The chain links TRBV19 to TRBJ1-2; 9 nucleotides line up with TRBD1. Germline V gene lookup returns CDR1 LNHDA and CDR2 SQIVND (reference sequence). The CDR3 sequence is 14 residues long. V lost 6 bases, J lost 2 bases, and 4 bases stayed unmatched. The CDR3 bases are TGTGCCAGTAGGAGGGACAGGGTGAACTATGGCTACACCTTC. This codes for CASRRDRVNYGYTF.

The chain couples TRBV5-1 to TRBJ2-3; 10 nucleotides match TRBD1. Trimming cost V 1 base and J 3 bases; bases outside gene matches: 2. The CDR3 sequence is 15 residues long. Germline CDR1 SGHRS, CDR2 YFSETQ. The CDR3 region has the DNA TGCGCCAGCAGCTTGTGGACAGGGGGGACAGATACGCAGTATTTT. Amino acid sequence: CASSLWTGGTDTQYF.

This clone was recorded once. V and J are TRBV27 and TRBJ2-3; TRBD1 aligns across 10 bases. The V and J ends lost 5 bases and 2 bases, in that order; junction bases with no gene match: 7. Germline values: CDR1 MNHEY, CDR2 SMNVEV (reference sequence). CDR3 length: 16 amino acids. The CDR3 nucleotides read TGTGCCAGCAGTCCCATGGGGACAGGGGACACAGATACGCAGTATTTT. Its translation: CASSPMGTGDTDTQYF.

J is TRBJ1-6 and V is TRBV12-3 or TRBV12-4; D may be TRBD1 (6 bases). The V end lost 5 bases, the J end lost 14 bases, and 16 bases lay between the germline ends. This CDR3 has 13 residues. CDR3 residues: CASSAGTLRSLHF. CDR3 sequence (DNA): TGTGCCAGCAGTGCCGGGACACTGCGGTCCCTCCACTTT.

The chain recombines TRBV30 with TRBJ2-3; D possibly corresponds to TRBD1 (6 bases). Trimming stripped 1 base from V and 3 bases from J, with 14 bases between. CDR1 is GTSNPN, CDR2 SVGIG, per germline (reference sequence). The CDR3 covers 15 residues. The CDR3 sequence: CAWSAGAGETDTQYF. The CDR3 DNA sequence: TGTGCCTGGAGTGCTGGGGCAGGGGAGACAGATACGCAGTATTTT.

The V and J genes are TRBV6-2 or TRBV6-3 and TRBJ1-1; D gene uncertain. Germline V gives CDR1 MNHEY, CDR2 SVGEGT. This CDR3 is 13 amino acids long. V lost 2 bases, J lost 6 bases, and 10 bases lay in between. This chain's CDR3 is CASSYNGFAEAFF. The CDR3 DNA reads TGTGCCAGCAGTTACAACGGTTTCGCTGAAGCTTTCTTT.

The gene calls are TRBV7-8 and TRBJ2-3, with TRBD2 as a possible D gene (6 bases). This CDR3 spans 16 amino acids. Trimming took off 4 bases at V and 2 bases at J, with 16 bases between the two ends. Germline V gene sequence: CDR1 SGHVS, CDR2 FQNEAQ. In DNA, the CDR3 is TGTGCCAGCAGCTCGGTGGGACTCCCTATCACAGATACGCAGTATTTT. Encoded protein: CASSSVGLPITDTQYF. The full variable domain, rest sourced from reference TRBV7-8 and TRBJ2-3, is GAGVSQSPRYKVAKRGQDVALRCDPISGHVSLFWYQQALGQGPEFLTYFQNEAQLDKSGLPSDRFFAERPEGSVSTLKIQRTQQEDSAVYLCASSSVGLPITDTQYFGPGTRLTVL.

This sequence joins TRBV18 and TRBJ1-1, with D possibly matching TRBD1 (5 bases). Germline CDR1 KGHSH, CDR2 LQKENI. The CDR3 consists of 14 residues. Trimming took 3 bases from V and 0 from J, leaving 8 bases between them. This CDR3 reads CASSPTEVNTEAFF. Here the CDR3 DNA reads TGTGCCAGCTCACCGACAGAGGTGAACACTGAAGCTTTCTTT.

Here the CDR3 DNA reads TGTGCCAGCAGTTTTGGGGCTCGGGCAAACGAGCAGTACTTC. Protein sequence: CASSFGARANEQYF. The chain uses TRBV28 and TRBJ2-7, with D possibly being TRBD1 (5 bases). This CDR3 spans 14 amino acids. V lost 3 bases to trimming and J lost 5 bases, with 14 bases between them. CDR1 and CDR2 (germline): MDHEN, SYDVKM.

V and J are TRBV29-1 and TRBJ1-2; 10 bases agree with TRBD1. This CDR3 contains 15 residues. Trimming cost V 1 base and J 3 bases; bases outside gene matches: 5. Germline CDR1 reads SQVTM; CDR2 reads ANQGSEA. CDR3 region: CSVEVLGQGDYGYTF. The CDR3 nucleotides read TGCAGCGTTGAAGTCCTCGGACAGGGGGACTATGGCTACACCTTC.

This rearrangement joins TRBV21-1 to TRBJ1-2. TRBV21-1 is given as a pseudogene. CDR3 size: 15 residues. The chain's CDR3 is CASSKRRGDLYGYTF. The DNA for the CDR3 is TGTGCCAGCAGCAAACGACGGGGGGACCTCTATGGCTACACCTTC.

V and J are TRBV28 and TRBJ1-2; unclear D gene. This CDR3 is built from 13 residues. Germline values: CDR1 MDHEN, CDR2 SYDVKM. V lost 1 base and J lost 2, with 5 bases in between. This chain's CDR3 is CASSLLRNYGYTF. CDR3 coding DNA: TGTGCCAGCAGTTTATTACGGAACTATGGCTACACCTTC.

The V gene is TRBV5-8, the J gene TRBJ1-5, with a weak D call TRBD1 (6 bases). Germline assignment: CDR1 SGHTS and CDR2 YDEGEE. V lost 4 bases and J 4 bases, leaving 9 bases between the germline ends. There are 13 residues in the CDR3. The chain's CDR3 is CASSPDSNQPQHF. CDR3 nucleotides: TGTGCCAGCAGCCCGGACAGTAATCAGCCCCAGCATTTT.

The sample holds one count of this clone. The chain links TRBV5-4 to TRBJ1-6, with TRBD1 identical over 7 bases. Germline V lookup: CDR1 SGHNT, CDR2 YYREEE (reference sequence). The CDR3 has 14 residues. Trimming took 1 base from V and 7 from J; bases not matched to a gene: 2. The CDR3: CASSLTGQNSPLHF. In DNA form, the CDR3 reads TGTGCCAGCAGCTTGACGGGACAGAATTCACCCCTCCACTTT.

V and J are TRBV7-2 and TRBJ1-2, with TRBD1 matching 7 bases. The germline gives CDR1 SGHTA, CDR2 FQGNSA. The CDR3 is made up of 14 amino acids. The V and J ends lost 1 base and 6 bases, in that order; junction bases with no gene match: 5. This CDR3 is CASSLGVTGHGYTF. As DNA, the CDR3 is TGTGCCAGCAGCTTAGGTGTGACAGGGCATGGCTACACCTTC.

The chain employs TRBV5-1 and TRBJ1-5, with D perhaps TRBD1 (5 bases). Trimming removed 5 bases at V and 3 bases at J, with 12 bases between. Per germline, CDR1 SGHRS and CDR2 YFSETQ. The CDR3 covers 14 residues. Written as DNA, the CDR3 is TGCGCCAGCAGTCTCGACAGCTCCAATCAGCCCCAGCATTTT. Translated, it gives CASSLDSSNQPQHF.

In this sample, this clone turned up once. The CDR3 DNA reads TGTGCCACCAGTGCACAGGACAGGCCCTATGGCTACACCTTC. Translation: CATSAQDRPYGYTF. The rearrangement links TRBV24-1 to TRBJ1-2; 7 bases map to TRBD1. This CDR3 contains 14 residues. Trimming at V came to 5 bases and at J to 4 bases, leaving 6 bases not matched to a gene. CDR1 is KGHDR and CDR2 is SFDVKD in the germline V gene.

This sequence joins TRBV3-1 (or the pseudogene TRBV3-2) and TRBJ2-5; D is unclear. Deletions cut 4 bases from V and 4 bases from J, with 25 bases between. The CDR3 is made up of 18 amino acids. Germline V gene lookup returns CDR1 LGHDT and CDR2 YNNKEL (reference sequence). The chain's CDR3 is CASSPFGLRTGLRETQYF. The CDR3 nucleotides read TGTGCCAGCAGCCCCTTTGGTCTTAGAACCGGTTTGCGAGAGACCCAGTACTTC.

This sequence joins TRBV7-9 and TRBJ1-6; D gene uncertain. The CDR3 spans 15 residues. The V gene's germline CDR1 is SEHNR and CDR2 FQNEAQ (reference sequence). V was cut by 5 bases and J by 7 bases, with 15 bases left in between. CDR3 sequence: CASSLSRGTNSPLHF. CDR3 nucleotides: TGTGCCAGCAGCCTCTCTCGGGGAACCAATTCACCCCTCCACTTT.